What follows are 28 T cell receptor beta chains derived from one specimen sequenced in a study of blood T cells in healthy people across ages. Combining a sample-barcoded 5' primer with a J-beta primer mix, a second PCR ran for about 7 to 11 cycles. MiXCR was run by TCRdb on the 5' RACE reads, yielding one entry per CDR3 protein. This sample has some 1.5 million distinct CDR3 sequences, with approximately 28% found just once. Specimen: blood. All receptors derive from a woman aged 25-40 years in good health.

This clonotype was detected once. A junction end diverges from the germline sequence, so it may reflect a read error. The chain recombines TRBV7-2 with TRBJ2-2, with 12 positions matching TRBD2. The CDR3 is made up of 16 amino acids. The V gene's germline CDR1 is SGHTA and CDR2 FQGNSA. CDR3 nucleotides: TGTGCCAACAGCTACGGACTAGCGGGGTCCACCGGGGAGCTGTTTTTT. This translates into CANSYGLAGSTGELFF.

The sample holds a few counts of this clonotype. V gene TRBV7-9 combines with J gene TRBJ2-6; D uncertain. The CDR3 covers 17 residues. Trimming left V 8 bases short and J 0 bases short, with 17 bases between. Looked up from germline, CDR1 is SEHNR and CDR2 is FQNEAQ (reference sequence). CDR3 DNA sequence: TGTGCCAGCGAAGTGGTGGGTCTGATCTCTGGGGCCAACGTCCTGACTTTC. Translating gives CASEVVGLISGANVLTF.

This clonotype has only a few counts. The rearrangement joins TRBV19 to TRBJ2-2; 7 positions agree with TRBD2. V gave up 4 bases and J gave up 4 bases; unmatched junction bases: 6. The CDR3 runs 15 residues. Germline values: CDR1 LNHDA, CDR2 SQIVND (reference sequence). The CDR3, as DNA: TGTGCCAGTAGTACCTTCGGCGGGGGCACCGGGGAGCTGTTTTTT. It translates to CASSTFGGGTGELFF.

The chain has TRBV12-3 or TRBV12-4 and TRBJ1-4; 8 bases fit TRBD1. CDR3 size: 15 residues. Unmatched junction bases numbered 10, after V lost 5 bases and J lost 8 bases. CDR3 nucleotide sequence: TGTGCCAGCAGTCCGACGACAGGGGTTGCAGAAAAACTGTTTTTT. It is translated as CASSPTTGVAEKLFF.

The chain carries TRBV7-9 and TRBJ1-4; perhaps TRBD1 as D (6 bases). Germline-derived CDR1 and CDR2 are SEHNR and FQNEAQ (reference sequence). The CDR3 sequence is 16 residues long. Trimming removed 6 bases at V and 0 bases at J, with 14 bases between. CDR3 DNA sequence: TGTGCCAGCAGTTCTCCAAGGACAGCAACTAATGAAAAACTGTTTTTT. It is translated as CASSSPRTATNEKLFF.

Only one count was recorded for this clonotype. V usage is TRBV30 and J usage is TRBJ1-1; D unresolved. Germline lookup yields CDR1 GTSNPN and CDR2 SVGIG (reference sequence). V lost 4 bases and J 1 base, leaving 7 bases between the germline ends. The CDR3 extends over 12 amino acids. CDR3 sequence (DNA): TGTGCCTGGAATGACGGGAACACTGAAGCTTTCTTT. Protein sequence: CAWNDGNTEAFF.

The chain couples TRBV3-1 to TRBJ1-2, with 9 bases aligning to TRBD1. The CDR3 has 13 residues. After removal of 3 bases from V and 6 bases from J, the junction contained 2 bases not matched to a gene. Germline V gene data show CDR1 as LGHDT and CDR2 as YNNKEL (reference sequence). CDR3 DNA sequence: TGTGCCAGCAGCCATGGGACAGGGCATGGCTACACCTTC. Translating it yields CASSHGTGHGYTF.

As for this clonotype: Compared with germline, one end of the junction differs, possibly owing to a read error. This sequence joins TRBV10-3 and TRBJ1-2; D is perhaps TRBD1 (5 bases). There are 14 residues in the CDR3. The germline CDR1 and CDR2 sequences are ENHRY and SYGVKD. CDR3 residues: CATSGGGSGYGYTF. CDR3 DNA sequence: TGTGCCACCAGTGGGGGGGGTAGTGGCTATGGCTACACCTTC.

The chain uses TRBV5-1 and TRBJ1-1; TRBD1 might be the D (6 bases). Germline V lookup: CDR1 SGHRS, CDR2 YFSETQ. This CDR3 contains 14 residues. With 2 bases removed from V and 4 bases from J, the gap between germline ends came to 12 bases. CDR3 nucleotide sequence: TGCGCCAGCAGCTTCGCCTCAGGGGCCACTGAAGCTTTCTTT. Amino acids: CASSFASGATEAFF.

This clonotype occurred a few times. This chain uses TRBV4-1 with TRBJ1-1, with D perhaps matching TRBD1 (5 bases). The CDR3 length is 14 residues. Germline V gives CDR1 MGHRA, CDR2 YSYEKL. The ends were cut back, 7 bases at V and 4 bases at J, with 16 bases in the middle. The CDR3 sequence: CASNPTGLSTEAFF. The CDR3 nucleotides are TGCGCCAGCAACCCAACAGGTTTGTCCACTGAAGCTTTCTTT.

The genes are TRBV29-1 and TRBJ2-5; 12 nucleotides align to TRBD1. CDR3 size: 16 residues. Germline loops: CDR1 SQVTM, CDR2 ANQGSEA. V trimming: 8 bases; J trimming: 5 bases; junction bases outside the gene matches: 15. The CDR3 nucleotides read TGCAGCTCAACGCCCGGGACAGGGGGCGCGGTGGAGACCCAGTACTTC. This sequence encodes CSSTPGTGGAVETQYF.

There are many counts of this clonotype. This rearrangement joins TRBV20-1 to TRBJ2-2, with 8 bases aligning to TRBD2. The germline V gene has CDR1 DFQATT and CDR2 SNEGSKA (reference sequence). The CDR3 is 14 residues long. The V and J ends lost 4 bases and 4 bases, in that order; junction bases with no gene match: 5. CDR3 in amino acids: CSAKRELSTGELFF. The CDR3 coding sequence is TGCAGTGCTAAGCGGGAGCTGAGCACCGGGGAGCTGTTTTTT.

This clonotype was detected a few times. V usage is TRBV27 and J usage is TRBJ1-1; possible D gene TRBD1, 5 bases. CDR1 and CDR2 from the germline V gene are MNHEY and SMNVEV (reference sequence). The CDR3 covers 13 residues. The V end lost 8 bases, the J end lost 1 base, and 11 bases lay between the germline ends. The CDR3 nucleotides are TGTGCCAGCTGGTTGAGGGGGAACACTGAAGCTTTCTTT. This encodes CASWLRGNTEAFF.

This clonotype showed up just a few times. The chain is built from TRBV12-5 and TRBJ2-3; no definite D call. The germline V and J ends were trimmed by 3 bases and 2 bases, with 3 bases remaining between them. CDR3 length: 12 amino acids. Per germline, CDR1 LGHNT and CDR2 FRNRAP. For the CDR3, the DNA is TGTGCTAGTGGTTTCATCACAGATACGCAGTATTTT. It is translated as CASGFITDTQYF.

V gene TRBV2 combines with J gene TRBJ2-3; 7 bases are a match to TRBD1. Germline values: CDR1 SNHLY, CDR2 FYNNEI. The CDR3 has 15 residues. V lost 4 bases, J lost 2 bases, and 6 bases stayed unmatched. This CDR3 is CASSGDREVTDTQYF. The CDR3 bases are TGTGCCAGCAGTGGAGACAGGGAAGTCACAGATACGCAGTATTTT.

This sequence joins TRBV2 and TRBJ2-1; no clear D gene. V shed 6 bases and J shed 0 bases, with 12 bases lying between them. The CDR3 extends over 15 amino acids. Germline CDR1 reads SNHLY; CDR2 reads FYNNEI. The DNA for the CDR3 is TGTGCCAGCAGCAAGACGGCAAGCTCCTACAATGAGCAGTTCTTC. Protein: CASSKTASSYNEQFF.

This clonotype appeared many times. This chain joins TRBV10-3 and TRBJ2-1; 9 positions match TRBD2. Unmatched junction bases numbered 6, after V lost 0 bases and J lost 6 bases. The CDR3 covers 16 residues. The germline V gene has CDR1 ENHRY and CDR2 SYGVKD. The CDR3 region is CAISESELAGPNEQFF. CDR3 DNA sequence: TGTGCCATCAGTGAGTCGGAACTAGCGGGCCCCAATGAGCAGTTCTTC.

This clonotype was counted a few times. The gene calls are TRBV29-1 and TRBJ2-7; D not resolved. The length of the CDR3 is 13 residues. Deletions cut 2 bases from V and 6 bases from J, with 14 bases between. The germline V gene encodes CDR1 SQVTM and CDR2 ANQGSEA. CDR3 sequence: CSVESLPGSEQYF. CDR3 bases: TGCAGCGTTGAAAGTCTACCTGGAAGCGAGCAGTACTTC.

This clonotype was seen repeatedly, ten times or more. The chain has TRBV29-1 and TRBJ2-5; D possibly matches TRBD1 or TRBD2 (5 bases each). Per the germline V gene, CDR1 is SQVTM and CDR2 is ANQGSEA. The CDR3 runs to 13 residues. Deletions cut 5 bases from V and 5 bases from J, with 15 bases between. CDR3 coding DNA: TGCAGCGTTATCCTCGGGGCCACGGAGACCCAGTACTTC. Translated: CSVILGATETQYF.

Concerning this clonotype itself: This clone may be a read error of a much larger clone one base away. The chain is built from TRBV28 and TRBJ2-7; no firm D call. The CDR3 loop spans 14 amino acids. Trimming left V 5 bases short and J 6 bases short, with 17 bases between. Germline lookup yields CDR1 MDHEN and CDR2 SYDVKM. CDR3 bases: TGTGCCAGCAGTCTCACTTCGAGGCCGTGCGAGCAGTACTTC. Protein: CASSLTSRPCEQYF.

The chain couples TRBV10-2 to TRBJ2-1, with TRBD2 matching over 9 bases. The CDR3 is 16 residues long. CDR1 and CDR2 from the germline V gene are WSHSY and SAAADI. J was trimmed by 4 bases and V by 6 bases; bases with no gene match: 10. CDR3 DNA sequence: TGCGCCAGCAGCGGCCTAAGCGGGGGGCCGTACAATGAGCAGTTCTTC. Translated: CASSGLSGGPYNEQFF.

The chain combines TRBV20-1 with TRBJ2-7; either TRBD1 or TRBD2 may fit D (6 bases each). CDR3 length: 13 residues. Germline CDR1 is DFQATT and CDR2 is SNEGSKA (reference sequence). The V and J ends lost 2 bases and 5 bases respectively, with 13 bases between them. The CDR3 sequence is CSARLGGTHEQYF. DNA of the CDR3: TGCAGTGCTAGACTAGGGGGGACCCACGAGCAGTACTTC.

The chain combines TRBV3-1 with TRBJ1-2; D gene unclear. Trimming took off 3 bases at V and 2 bases at J, with 7 bases between the two ends. CDR1 is LGHDT, CDR2 YNNKEL, per germline (reference sequence). The CDR3 consists of 13 residues. CDR3 bases: TGTGCCAGCAGCCAGAACAGCAACTATGGCTACACCTTC. Its protein is CASSQNSNYGYTF. The whole variable domain, filled in from reference TRBV3-1 and TRBJ1-2, reads DTAVSQTPKYLVTQMGNDKSIKCEQNLGHDTMYWYKQDSKKFLKIMFSYNNKELIINETVPNRFSPKSPDKAHLNLHINSLELGDSAVYFCASSQNSNYGYTFGSGTRLTVV.

The V and J genes are TRBV7-2 and TRBJ2-3, with no clear D. Trimming left V 6 bases short and J 1 base short, with 14 bases between. Germline CDR1 and CDR2: SGHTA and FQGNSA. The CDR3 sequence is 15 residues long. The CDR3 DNA follows: TGTGCCAGCAGGCCGACCGCATGGGGCACAGATACGCAGTATTTT. It is translated as CASRPTAWGTDTQYF.

As for this clonotype: At one boundary the junction diverges from the germline segment, which might be a read error. The rearrangement links TRBV3-1 to TRBJ1-2; 7 bases map to TRBD1. CDR3 length: 14 residues. From germline, CDR1 is LGHDT and CDR2 YNNKEL (reference sequence). The chain's CDR3 is CASSRRQGSYGHTF. CDR3 DNA: TGTGCCAGCAGCCGACGACAGGGTAGCTATGGCCACACCTTC.

The CDR3 DNA reads as TGCGCCAGCAGCTTGGCCCCCCGCGGGACAGGGAAAGATACGCAGTATTTT. The encoded protein is CASSLAPRGTGKDTQYF. V and J are TRBV5-1 and TRBJ2-3, with TRBD1 matching 9 bases. The CDR3 consists of 17 residues. Germline CDR1 is SGHRS and CDR2 is YFSETQ. V dropped 0 bases and J dropped 5; count of bases not matched to a gene: 10.

This clonotype was seen a handful of times. This chain joins TRBV28 and TRBJ2-5; D remains unclear. The CDR3 is 12 residues long. Germline V gene lookup returns CDR1 MDHEN and CDR2 SYDVKM. V was clipped by 7 bases and J by 7 bases, with 13 bases between them. For the CDR3, the DNA is TGTGCCAGCAAAACGGAGTGGGGGACCCAGTACTTC. Residues: CASKTEWGTQYF.

This clonotype was seen a few times. The chain carries TRBV20-1 and TRBJ2-1; a possible D gene is TRBD2 (5 bases). Germline loops: CDR1 DFQATT, CDR2 SNEGSKA (reference sequence). The CDR3 length is 13 residues. V was trimmed by 2 bases and J by 6 bases, leaving 11 bases between them. The CDR3 bases are TGCAGTGCTAGATCTACTAGTCTCAATGAGCAGTTCTTC. It yields the protein CSARSTSLNEQFF.